This T cell receptor (beta chain) is from a study of neurological immune-mediated disorders (dated by TCRdb to the late 2010s). Some background on the complete study: Using UMI-based sequencing, the study compared peripheral blood TCR-beta repertoires from patients with HTLV-I-associated myelopathy (HAM/TSP), patients with multiple sclerosis, and healthy controls. The cohort was made up of some 70 subjects, consisting of some 14 HAM/TSP patients, 34 multiple sclerosis patients and about 20 healthy controls. Longitudinal samples, technical triplicates and paired sorted CD4+ and CD8+ T-cell subsets, alongside PBMC samples, were included among the roughly 97 TCR-beta libraries. The investigation overall reported the following: No identical CDR3 amino acid sequences were shared among expanded clones across subjects, suggesting private TCR-beta repertoires in all groups. The highest TCR clonal expansion was observed in HAM/TSP patients, whereas the lowest was observed in MS patients, even when compared with healthy controls.

cDNA was synthesized by template-switch 5'RACE using a primer carrying a 10-nucleotide random unique molecular identifier by which each TCR transcript was tagged. Every sequencing run covered 15-18 subjects and yielded more than 160 million TCR-beta sequences. Total RNA was extracted with the RNeasy kit. The KAPA Real-time Library Amplification kit was used to amplify TCR-beta VDJ regions with primers targeting the TCR constant region and the 5'RACE anchor. A first PCR added sample indexes and Illumina adaptors, and a second PCR then raised library yield. The roughly 650 bp TCR product was size-selected on a 2% E-gel SizeSelection system after Ampure bead purification. Before pooling, libraries had their quality checked on a Bioanalyzer, their concentration measured with Qubit, and their quantity determined with the Kapa Library Quantification kit. An Illumina HiSeq 2500 sequenced the libraries paired-end 2 x 150 bp. To increase sequence diversity, roughly 24-32% phiX was spiked into each library pool. The authors' analysis ran thus. Quality-filtered reads were processed with the UMI-based MiGEC pipeline, and over 85% of raw TCR sequences were removed by the MiGEC pipeline during error correction. IMGT germline references were used for aligning VDJ genes, and each clonotype was defined as a unique CDR3 amino acid sequence together with its V-J genes. Clonal expansion, Shannon diversity and CDR3 relatedness were evaluated with VDJtools (CalcPairwiseDistances, ClusterSamples), while phylogenetic trees were built in CLCbio workbench. Clones with at least 8 unique UMIs were defined as expanded, with this threshold being based on coefficient-of-variation modelling across technical triplicates. The public reads were quality trimmed at Q25 with fastp and then assembled into clones with MiXCR by TCRdb, keeping productive beta chains. For every CDR3 protein sequence, its rows merge into one entry that carries the most common genes and DNA. The V and J calls and clone size come from TCRdb's table, not from the authors' own analysis. This sample lists about 79,000 distinct CDR3 sequences; roughly an eighth were detected once. The top ten hold about 7% of the sample.

Blood bank volunteers in Maryland, USA served as the healthy controls. Libraries from unsorted PBMCs were made from 2 million PBMCs kept in RNAlater at -80 degrees C until RNA extraction. Peripheral blood was subjected to Ficoll-Hypaque density gradient centrifugation to isolate PBMCs, which were then cryopreserved in liquid nitrogen. This clonotype was seen a handful of times. Its target antigen remains unknown. Per-base quality was not reported, and no clone a single base away is much larger than it. Counted from cysteine to phenylalanine, this CDR3 has 15 amino acids. Just the 45-base CDR3 DNA is kept, in frame starting at base 1. From a lookup of the germline V gene, CDR1 and CDR2 are SGHRS and YFSETQ. Trimming takes 7 bases off V and 1 base off J; junction bases not matched to a gene: 8.

The rearrangement joined TRBV5-1 to TRBJ2-3, and TRBD1 aligns with 8 junction nucleotides. Material for sequencing was PBMCs. The source is a woman in her forties or fifties in good health. At the DNA level, the sequence is TGCGCCAGCGCCGAACAGGGGGGAGGCACAGATACGCAGTATTTT. Translated, this is CASAEQGGGTDTQYF. Reference TRBV5-1 and TRBJ2-3 proteins supply the regions before and after the CDR3; the full variable domain is: KAGVTQTPRYLIKTRGQQVTLSCSPISGHRSVSWYQQTPGQGLQFLFEYFSETQRNKGNFPGRFSGRQFSNSRSEMNVSTLELGDSALYLCASAEQGGGTDTQYFGPGTRLTVL.